This entry lists 23 T cell receptor beta chains sequenced from one sample in a study of CD8+CD57+ T cells in acquired aplastic anemia. Before being chosen for sequencing, patients had shown CD8+CD57+ cell expansion by flow cytometry. Genomic DNA provided the template from which TCR beta VDJ and CDR3 profiles were obtained. TCRdb re-called the reads with MiXCR, one entry per CDR3 protein. The sample includes about 200,000 distinct CDR3 sequences, almost 50% of them seen just once. Sequenced: sorted CD4+, CD8+, or CD8+CD57+ T cells (not recorded which) from PBMCs. Source of these receptors: a human donor with aplastic anemia.

The rearrangement uses TRBV10-1 and TRBJ2-3; TRBD1 aligns across 8 bases. CDR3 length equals 16 residues. V lost 6 bases, J lost 0 bases, and 8 bases stayed unmatched. Per the germline V gene, CDR1 is WNHNN and CDR2 is SYGVQD (reference sequence). The CDR3 sequence: CASSDGQGYSTDTQYF. As DNA, the CDR3 is TGCGCCAGCAGCGATGGACAGGGCTATAGCACAGATACGCAGTATTTT.

The rearrangement uses TRBV20-1 and TRBJ1-1; 8 bases map to TRBD1. Germline V gives CDR1 DFQATT, CDR2 SNEGSKA (reference sequence). The CDR3 loop spans 14 amino acids. Trimming at V came to 1 base and at J to 4 bases, leaving 5 bases not matched to a gene. Written as DNA, the CDR3 is TGCAGTGCTAGAGGGACAGGGAGGACCACTGAAGCTTTCTTT. Translation gives CSARGTGRTTEAFF.

This clonotype appeared a few times. The gene calls are TRBV7-9 and TRBJ1-6; D gene uncertain. V lost 5 bases and J lost 9, with 20 bases in between. CDR1 is SEHNR and CDR2 is FQNEAQ in the germline V gene (reference sequence). The CDR3 is 16 residues long. CDR3 sequence reads: CASSQEGGLAGSPLHF. In DNA form, the CDR3 reads TGTGCCAGCAGCCAAGAGGGAGGACTAGCGGGTTCACCCCTCCACTTT.

This clonotype was picked up many times. This sequence joins TRBV9 and TRBJ2-7; 7 bases match TRBD1. After removal of 1 base from V and 5 bases from J, the junction contained 6 bases not matched to a gene. CDR1 and CDR2 from the germline V gene are SGDLS and YYNGEE. The CDR3 is made up of 14 amino acids. CDR3 DNA sequence: TGTGCCAGCAGCGTAACCTTCACAGGGGACGAGCAGTACTTC. Protein sequence: CASSVTFTGDEQYF.

This clonotype turned up a few times. The chain combines TRBV12-3 or TRBV12-4 with TRBJ2-2, with no clear D. V shed 0 bases and J shed 8 bases, with 10 bases lying between them. This CDR3 is 14 amino acids long. This CDR3 is CASSLAAQGGELFF. DNA for the CDR3: TGTGCCAGCAGTTTAGCCGCCCAAGGGGGGGAGCTGTTTTTT.

The table lists this clonotype with a count of one. One end of the junction is discordant with germline, which a read error may explain. The rearrangement links TRBV2 to TRBJ1-2, with TRBD1 matching 8 bases. The CDR3 spans 12 residues. CDR1 SNHLY and CDR2 FYNNEI come from the germline V gene. The CDR3 is CASRDRDYGYAF. As DNA, the CDR3 is TGTGCCAGCAGGGACAGGGACTATGGCTACGCCTTC.

This clonotype was picked up many times. The chain recombines TRBV11-2 with TRBJ2-3, with a possible D match to TRBD2 (8 bases). Germline assignment: CDR1 SGHAT and CDR2 FQNNGV. This CDR3 has 15 amino acids. Trimming stripped 5 bases from V and 7 bases from J, with 19 bases between. The CDR3 DNA sequence: TGTGCCAGCAGCCCGGAGGGGGCGGGGGGTCATACGCAGTATTTT. Its translation is CASSPEGAGGHTQYF.

This clonotype has at least ten counts. The chain links TRBV20-1 to TRBJ1-4; possibly TRBD1 for D (5 bases). Germline CDR1 and CDR2: DFQATT and SNEGSKA (reference sequence). CDR3 length: 17 residues. Trimming stripped 0 bases from V and 1 base from J, with 15 bases between. CDR3 bases: TGCAGTGCTAGAGATGGGGCGACGGGGGGAACTAATGAAAAACTGTTTTTT. It yields the protein CSARDGATGGTNEKLFF.

In its sample, this clonotype was seen many times. The chain has TRBV11-2 and TRBJ1-2; the match to TRBD1 covers 10 bases. The CDR3 totals 15 residues. J gave up 0 bases and V 5 bases, and 3 bases lay outside the gene matches. Germline CDR1 and CDR2: SGHAT and FQNNGV. DNA of the CDR3: TGTGCCAGCAGCGACAGGGGGCCGTCTAACTATGGCTACACCTTC. Translation: CASSDRGPSNYGYTF.

In this sample, this clonotype turned up a few times. This rearrangement joins TRBV15 to TRBJ1-6, with D uncertain. The CDR3 spans 15 residues. In germline, CDR1 is LNHNV, CDR2 YYDKDF (reference sequence). V dropped 5 bases and J dropped 4 bases, with 12 bases sitting between them. CDR3: CATSPRPDYNSPLHF. The DNA of the CDR3 is TGTGCCACCAGCCCAAGGCCCGATTATAATTCACCCCTCCACTTT.

The chain uses TRBV3-1 and TRBJ1-1; D unclear. This CDR3 is built from 14 residues. The V and J ends lost 4 bases and 0 bases respectively, with 9 bases between them. Per the germline V gene, CDR1 is LGHDT and CDR2 is YNNKEL (reference sequence). CDR3 DNA sequence: TGTGCCAGCAGCCGATCCAGTATGAACACTGAAGCTTTCTTT. Translated, it gives CASSRSSMNTEAFF.

The chain couples TRBV5-5 to TRBJ2-3; no definite D call. The CDR3 extends over 13 amino acids. Germline assignment: CDR1 SGHKS and CDR2 YYEKEE (reference sequence). Trimming left V 3 bases short and J 2 bases short, with 7 bases between. The CDR3: CASSSGLTDTQYF. The CDR3 DNA is TGTGCCAGCAGCTCGGGCCTCACAGATACGCAGTATTTT.

On this clonotype: One junction end disagrees with the germline gene, perhaps due to a read error. This chain links TRBV7-9 with TRBJ2-7, with D unclear. The germline gives CDR1 SEHNR, CDR2 FQNEAQ (reference sequence). The CDR3 contains 15 residues. The CDR3 here is CASSLDLASSYEQYF. Written as DNA, the CDR3 is TGTGCCAGCAGCTTGGACCTGGCCTCCTCCTACGAGCAATACTTC. The complete variable domain, with remaining parts taken from reference TRBV7-9 and TRBJ2-7, reads DTGVSQNPRHKITKRGQNVTFRCDPISEHNRLYWYRQTLGQGPEFLTYFQNEAQLEKSRLLSDRFSAERPKGSFSTLEIQRTEQGDSAMYLCASSLDLASSYEQYFGPGTRLTVT.

A remark on this clonotype: A much larger clone differs by one base, so this may be a read error. J is TRBJ1-1 and V is TRBV14; maybe TRBD1 (5 bases). The CDR3 is made up of 13 amino acids. Germline CDR1 reads SGHDN; CDR2 reads FVKESK. The CDR3 bases are TGTGTCAGCAGCCTCTTGGGGGAAACTGAAGCTTTCTTT. It specifies CVSSLLGETEAFF.

The chain has TRBV9 and TRBJ2-5; 9 bases are shared with TRBD2. CDR1 is SGDLS, CDR2 YYNGEE, per germline. The V segment lost 4 bases and the J segment 5 bases; nucleotides outside the gene matches: 6. The CDR3 length is 14 residues. CDR3 nucleotides: TGTGCCAGCAGCCTTGGACTAGCGTGGGAGACCCAGTACTTC. This translates into CASSLGLAWETQYF.

Concerning this clonotype itself: The junction departs from the called germline gene at one end, perhaps through a read error. The rearrangement links TRBV7-6 to TRBJ2-7, with 10 bases fitting TRBD2. The germline V gene encodes CDR1 SGHVS and CDR2 FNYEAQ. The CDR3 sequence is 14 residues long. CDR3 protein: CASTLLAGSYEQYF. CDR3 DNA: TGTGCCAGCACCTTACTAGCGGGGAGCTACGAGCAGTACTTC.

The chain combines TRBV2 with TRBJ2-1; 10 nucleotides align to TRBD1. Trimming removed 5 bases from V and 7 bases from J; junction bases left unmatched: 8. The CDR3 length is 15 residues. Germline assignment: CDR1 SNHLY and CDR2 FYNNEI. CDR3 coding DNA: TGTGCCAGCAGTTTATGGGGACAGGGGTTGAATGAGCAGTTCTTC. Its translation is CASSLWGQGLNEQFF.

This clonotype appeared many times. The rearrangement joins TRBV5-1 to TRBJ1-2; D is uncertain. The CDR3 consists of 15 residues. The V end was cut by 0 bases, the J end by 7 bases, with 16 bases between. CDR1 is SGHRS, CDR2 YFSETQ, per germline. CDR3 residues: CASSLEGEGQSGYTF. CDR3 sequence (DNA): TGCGCCAGCAGCTTGGAGGGAGAAGGGCAGAGTGGCTACACCTTC. Combining the CDR3 with reference TRBV5-1 and TRBJ1-2 gives the whole variable domain KAGVTQTPRYLIKTRGQQVTLSCSPISGHRSVSWYQQTPGQGLQFLFEYFSETQRNKGNFPGRFSGRQFSNSRSEMNVSTLELGDSALYLCASSLEGEGQSGYTFGSGTRLTVV.

This clonotype occurred once. The J gene is TRBJ2-1, the V gene TRBV29-1; tentatively, D is TRBD1 (5 bases). There are 11 residues in the CDR3. Deletions cut 4 bases from V and 7 bases from J, with 8 bases between. Germline assignment: CDR1 SQVTM and CDR2 ANQGSEA. CDR3 sequence: CSVGRANEQFF. The CDR3 DNA follows: TGCAGCGTTGGCAGGGCTAATGAGCAGTTCTTC.

This chain links TRBV5-1 with TRBJ2-5, with D possibly being TRBD1 or TRBD2 (7 bases each). CDR1 and CDR2 (germline): SGHRS, YFSETQ. The V end was cut by 0 bases, the J end by 1 base, with 22 bases between. CDR3 size: 19 residues. As DNA, the CDR3 is TGCGCCAGCAGCTTGGGGTCAGGGGGGGGACACACTCTCCAAGAGACCCAGTACTTC. This encodes CASSLGSGGGHTLQETQYF.

The V gene is TRBV9, the J gene TRBJ2-1; tentative D call: TRBD1 (7 bases). With 3 bases removed from V and 4 bases from J, the gap between germline ends came to 20 bases. CDR1 and CDR2 from the germline V gene are SGDLS and YYNGEE. The CDR3 totals 17 residues. The CDR3 DNA reads TGTGCCAGCAGCGGAGGAGGAGGGGGCCAGACTTACAATGAGCAGTTCTTC. Translating it yields CASSGGGGGQTYNEQFF.

Ten or more counts support this clonotype. The chain recombines TRBV20-1 with TRBJ2-5, with D hard to call. This CDR3 has 12 residues. CDR1 and CDR2 (germline): DFQATT, SNEGSKA (reference sequence). Trimming took 2 bases from V and 2 from J, leaving 6 bases between them. The CDR3 nucleotides are TGCAGTGCTAGAAGGATACAAGAGACCCAGTACTTC. Its protein product is CSARRIQETQYF.

The CDR3 spells CATSRDRSRTNEQFF. The CDR3 DNA is TGTGCCACCAGCAGAGACAGATCAAGGACCAATGAGCAGTTCTTC. V usage is TRBV15 and J usage is TRBJ2-1; D call uncertain. V was pared by 0 bases and J by 6 bases, with 12 bases between. The CDR3 runs 15 residues. Germline V CDR1 and CDR2: LNHNV, YYDKDF (reference sequence). The variable domain in full, with the rest retrieved from reference TRBV15 and TRBJ2-1, is DAMVIQNPRYQVTQFGKPVTLSCSQTLNHNVMYWYQQKSSQAPKLLFHYYDKDFNNEADTPDNFQSRRPNTSFCFLDIRSPGLGDTAMYLCATSRDRSRTNEQFFGPGTRLTVL.